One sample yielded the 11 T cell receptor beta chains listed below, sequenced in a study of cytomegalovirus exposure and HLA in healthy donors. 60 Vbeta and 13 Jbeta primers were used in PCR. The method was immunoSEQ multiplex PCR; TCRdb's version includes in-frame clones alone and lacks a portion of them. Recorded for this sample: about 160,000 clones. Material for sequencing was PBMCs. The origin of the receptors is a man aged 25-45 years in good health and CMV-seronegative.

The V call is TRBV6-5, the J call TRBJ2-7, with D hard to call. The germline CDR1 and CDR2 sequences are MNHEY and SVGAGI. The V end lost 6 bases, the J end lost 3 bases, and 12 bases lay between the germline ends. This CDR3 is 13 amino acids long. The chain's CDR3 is CASSPLVSYEQYF. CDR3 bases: TGTGCCAGCAGCCCCCTCGTCAGCTACGAGCAGTACTTC.

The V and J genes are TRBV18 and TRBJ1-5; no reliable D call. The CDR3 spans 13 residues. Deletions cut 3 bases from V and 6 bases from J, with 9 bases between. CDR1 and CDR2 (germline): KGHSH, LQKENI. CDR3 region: CASSPATVQPQHF. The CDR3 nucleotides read TGTGCCAGCTCACCGGCTACAGTTCAGCCCCAGCATTTT.

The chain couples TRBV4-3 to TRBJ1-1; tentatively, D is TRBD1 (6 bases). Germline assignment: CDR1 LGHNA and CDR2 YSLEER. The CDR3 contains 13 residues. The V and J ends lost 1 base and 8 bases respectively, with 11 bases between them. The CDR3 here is CASSQAGVGEAFF. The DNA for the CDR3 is TGCGCCAGCAGCCAAGCAGGGGTCGGAGAAGCTTTCTTT.

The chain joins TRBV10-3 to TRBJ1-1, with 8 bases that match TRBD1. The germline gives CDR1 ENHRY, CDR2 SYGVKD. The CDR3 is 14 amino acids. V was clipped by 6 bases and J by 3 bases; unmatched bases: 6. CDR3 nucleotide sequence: TGTGCCATCAGGGACAGGGAGGGTGACACTGAAGCTTTCTTT. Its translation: CAIRDREGDTEAFF.

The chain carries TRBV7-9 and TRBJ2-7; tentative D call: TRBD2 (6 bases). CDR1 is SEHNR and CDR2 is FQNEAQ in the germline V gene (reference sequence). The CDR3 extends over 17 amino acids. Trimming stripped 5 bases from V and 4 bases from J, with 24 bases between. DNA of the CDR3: TGTGCCAGCAGCCGAACCGGGGGTTTTGGAGGAAGTTACGAGCAGTACTTC. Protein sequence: CASSRTGGFGGSYEQYF. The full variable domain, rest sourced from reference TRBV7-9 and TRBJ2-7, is DTGVSQNPRHKITKRGQNVTFRCDPISEHNRLYWYRQTLGQGPEFLTYFQNEAQLEKSRLLSDRFSAERPKGSFSTLEIQRTEQGDSAMYLCASSRTGGFGGSYEQYFGPGTRLTVT.

CDR3 DNA sequence: TGTGCCAGCAGTGAATACTGGCAGGGTGCTAACTATGGCTACACCTTC. It encodes CASSEYWQGANYGYTF. This chain joins TRBV6-1 and TRBJ1-2, with D possibly matching TRBD1 (5 bases). The CDR3 totals 16 residues. From germline, CDR1 is MNHNS and CDR2 SASEGT. V was clipped by 2 bases and J by 0 bases, with 13 bases between them.

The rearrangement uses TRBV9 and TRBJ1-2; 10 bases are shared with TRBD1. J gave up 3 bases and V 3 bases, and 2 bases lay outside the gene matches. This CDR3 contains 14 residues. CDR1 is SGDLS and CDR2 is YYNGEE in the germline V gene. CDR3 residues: CASSAGTGDYGYTF. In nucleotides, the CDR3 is TGTGCCAGCAGCGCTGGGACAGGGGACTATGGCTACACCTTC.

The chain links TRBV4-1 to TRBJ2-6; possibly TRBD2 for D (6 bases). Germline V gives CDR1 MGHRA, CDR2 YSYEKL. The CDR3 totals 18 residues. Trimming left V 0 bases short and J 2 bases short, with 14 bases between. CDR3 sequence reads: CASSQDPPGEAGANVLTF. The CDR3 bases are TGCGCCAGCAGCCAAGATCCTCCGGGAGAAGCTGGGGCCAACGTCCTGACTTTC.

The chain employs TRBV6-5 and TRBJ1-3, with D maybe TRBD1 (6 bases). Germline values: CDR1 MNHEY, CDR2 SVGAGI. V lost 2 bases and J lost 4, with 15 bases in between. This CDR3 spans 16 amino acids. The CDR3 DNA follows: TGTGCCAGCAGTTACGGGGGGGGCACGGGGGGAAACACCATATATTTT. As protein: CASSYGGGTGGNTIYF.

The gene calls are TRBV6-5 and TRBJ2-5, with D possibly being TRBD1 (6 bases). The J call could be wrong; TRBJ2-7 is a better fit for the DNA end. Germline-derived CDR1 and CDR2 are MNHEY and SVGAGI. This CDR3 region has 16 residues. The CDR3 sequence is CASSYSRDTFTYEQYF. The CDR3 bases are TGTGCCAGCAGTTACTCAAGGGACACCTTCACCTACGAGCAGTACTTC.

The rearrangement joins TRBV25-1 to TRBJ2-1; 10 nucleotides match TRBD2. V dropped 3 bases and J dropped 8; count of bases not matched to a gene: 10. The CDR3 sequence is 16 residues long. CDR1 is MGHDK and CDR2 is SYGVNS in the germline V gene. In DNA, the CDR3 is TGTGCCAGCAGTGATTACACTAGCGGGACCTTCGATGAGCAGTTCTTC. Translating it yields CASSDYTSGTFDEQFF.